These 3 T cell receptor beta chains share one sample of origin, sequenced in a study of blood T cell repertoires in COVID-19 (dated by TCRdb to between 2020 and 2021). The library was produced with the immunoSEQ multiplex PCR assay. As stored in TCRdb, this immuneACCESS dataset retains in-frame rearrangements with V and J assigned. A fraction of the clones does not appear; measured against another copy, unresolved V genes explain less than half of the discrepancy, and the remainder lacks a known reason. In this sample the table shows fewer than 80,000 clones, under 80% of which occur a single time. Jointly, the top ten make up roughly 4.8% of the sample. Sequencing used peripheral blood. These receptors all stem from a human donor in a cohort sampled during active COVID-19.

This sequence joins TRBV2 and TRBJ2-2; 9 bases match TRBD2. V dropped 7 bases and J dropped 7; count of bases not matched to a gene: 7. Germline-derived CDR1 and CDR2 are SNHLY and FYNNEI. The CDR3 extends over 14 amino acids. The CDR3 coding sequence is TGTGCCAGCATGGGACTAGCCGAAGGCGGGGAGCTGTTTTTT. This translates into CASMGLAEGGELFF.

The rearrangement links TRBV3-1 (or the pseudogene TRBV3-2) to TRBJ2-1; 7 bases are a match to TRBD2. Germline V gene sequence: CDR1 LGHDT, CDR2 YNNKEL (reference sequence). V dropped 0 bases and J dropped 1; count of bases not matched to a gene: 6. This CDR3 region has 17 residues. CDR3 sequence: CASSQEGTGLSYNEQFF. In DNA form, the CDR3 reads TGTGCCAGCAGCCAAGAAGGGACGGGACTATCCTACAATGAGCAGTTCTTC.

The rearrangement links TRBV7-2 to TRBJ1-2; 10 bases match TRBD1. Germline V gives CDR1 SGHTA, CDR2 FQGNSA. CDR3 length: 15 amino acids. V lost 0 bases to trimming and J lost 5 bases; unmatched junction nucleotides: 3. The CDR3 loop is CASSLAGTGEYGYTF. DNA of the CDR3: TGTGCCAGCAGCTTAGCGGGGACAGGGGAGTATGGCTACACCTTC.